Sequencing of this TCR beta chain was carried out in a study of regulatory T cells in long-lasting Graves disease. There are many counts of this clonotype. The TCR beta library used iRepertoire HTBI primers with Arm-PCR amplification of CDR3. Using its own MiXCR run on the multiplex PCR reads, TCRdb lists one record per CDR3 protein. Seen here are some 330,000 distinct CDR3 sequences, approximately 12% observed once, and the top ten hold 15% to 20%. Germline V gene sequence: CDR1 KGHSH, CDR2 LQKENI. Trimming stripped 4 bases from V and 4 bases from J, with 13 bases between. The CDR3 totals 14 residues. Time point defined: newly diagnosed GD, antithyroid drugs for less than 3 months. Preparation of the TCR library used RNA extracted from PBMCs. The same data also went into a second study, on T cells in Graves' hyperthyroidism and ophthalmopathy. Per that study: Graves' hyperthyroidism was deemed stable given no ophthalmopathy progression within 18 months.

The starting material was peripheral blood mononuclear cells (PBMCs), obtained at new diagnosis, from a patient treated with antithyroid drugs. V and J are TRBV18 and TRBJ1-1; the D is unclear. The clonotype originates from a woman aged 18-29 years with Graves disease. DNA of the CDR3: TGTGCCAGCTCACAGGGCTACGAGGGCACTGAAGCTTTCTTT. It yields the protein CASSQGYEGTEAFF.